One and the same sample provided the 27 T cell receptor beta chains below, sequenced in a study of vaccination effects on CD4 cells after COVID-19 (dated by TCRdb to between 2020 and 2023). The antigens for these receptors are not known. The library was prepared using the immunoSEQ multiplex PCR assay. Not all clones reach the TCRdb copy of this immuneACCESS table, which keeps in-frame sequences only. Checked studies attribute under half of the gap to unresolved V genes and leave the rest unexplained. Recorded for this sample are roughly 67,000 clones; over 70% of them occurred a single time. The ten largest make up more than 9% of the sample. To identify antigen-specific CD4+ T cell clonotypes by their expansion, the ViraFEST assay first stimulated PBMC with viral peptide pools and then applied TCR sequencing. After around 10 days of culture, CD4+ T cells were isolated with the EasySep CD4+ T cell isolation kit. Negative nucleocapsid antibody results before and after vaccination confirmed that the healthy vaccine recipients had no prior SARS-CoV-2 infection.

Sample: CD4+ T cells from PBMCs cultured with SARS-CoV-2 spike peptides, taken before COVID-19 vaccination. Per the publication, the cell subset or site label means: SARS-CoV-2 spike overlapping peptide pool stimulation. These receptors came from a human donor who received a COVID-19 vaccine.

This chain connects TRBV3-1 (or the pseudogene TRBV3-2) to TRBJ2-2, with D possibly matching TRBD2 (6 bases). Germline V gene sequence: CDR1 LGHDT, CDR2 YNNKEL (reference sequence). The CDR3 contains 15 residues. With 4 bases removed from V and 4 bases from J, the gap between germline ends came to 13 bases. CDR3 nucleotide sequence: TGTGCCAGCAGCCCCCCGGGACTCAGCACCGGGGAGCTGTTTTTT. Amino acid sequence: CASSPPGLSTGELFF.

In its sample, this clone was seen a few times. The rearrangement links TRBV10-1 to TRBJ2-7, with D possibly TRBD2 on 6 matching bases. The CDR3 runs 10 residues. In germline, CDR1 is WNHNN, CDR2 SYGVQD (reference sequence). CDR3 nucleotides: TGCGCCAGCAGTGGGGTTGGAGGGCGCGTC. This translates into CASSGVGGRV.

For the CDR3, the DNA is TGTGCCAGCAGCAATCCGAACATGATGAGCGGGGAGCTGTTTTTT. It specifies CASSNPNMMSGELFF. This chain connects TRBV9 to TRBJ2-2; D unresolved. With 4 bases removed from V and 7 bases from J, the gap between germline ends came to 17 bases. The CDR3 is 15 amino acids. Germline V gene sequence: CDR1 SGDLS, CDR2 YYNGEE.

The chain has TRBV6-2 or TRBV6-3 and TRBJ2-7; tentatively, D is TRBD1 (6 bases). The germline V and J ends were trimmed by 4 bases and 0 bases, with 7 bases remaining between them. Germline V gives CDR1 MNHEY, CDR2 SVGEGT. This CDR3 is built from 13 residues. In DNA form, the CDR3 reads TGTGCCAGCAGTTGGGACAACTCCTACGAGCAGTACGTC. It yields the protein CASSWDNSYEQYV.

The DNA for the CDR3 is TGTGCCAGCAGCTTACTGAGGACAGGGGAAGAGACCCAGTACTTC. Its protein product is CASSLLRTGEETQYF. The rearrangement uses TRBV7-7 and TRBJ2-5; 9 bases are shared with TRBD1. Trimming removed 2 bases from V and 3 bases from J; junction bases left unmatched: 4. CDR1 and CDR2 from the germline V gene are SSHAT and FNYEAQ (reference sequence). The CDR3 extends over 15 amino acids.

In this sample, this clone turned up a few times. The CDR3 DNA reads as TGTGCCAGCAGTTACACCAGGGACCCTTCGGCCCTCCACTTT. It is translated as CASSYTRDPSALHF. The genes are TRBV6-5 and TRBJ1-6, with a tentative D call TRBD1 (5 bases). Trimming cost V 2 bases and J 14 bases, with 16 bases left between them. This CDR3 is built from 14 residues. Per the germline V gene, CDR1 is MNHEY and CDR2 is SVGAGI.

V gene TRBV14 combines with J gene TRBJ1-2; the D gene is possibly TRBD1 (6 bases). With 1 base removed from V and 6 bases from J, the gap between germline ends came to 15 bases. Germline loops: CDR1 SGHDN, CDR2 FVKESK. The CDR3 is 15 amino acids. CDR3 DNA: TGTGCCAGCAGCCAAGTAGGACGGGGGCGTAATGGCTACACCTTC. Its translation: CASSQVGRGRNGYTF.

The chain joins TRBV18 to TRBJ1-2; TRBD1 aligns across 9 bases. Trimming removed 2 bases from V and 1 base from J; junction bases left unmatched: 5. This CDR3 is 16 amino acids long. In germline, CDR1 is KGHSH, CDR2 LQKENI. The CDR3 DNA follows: TGTGCCAGCTCACCAATAGGACAGGGGATTAACTATGGCTACACCTTC. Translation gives CASSPIGQGINYGYTF.

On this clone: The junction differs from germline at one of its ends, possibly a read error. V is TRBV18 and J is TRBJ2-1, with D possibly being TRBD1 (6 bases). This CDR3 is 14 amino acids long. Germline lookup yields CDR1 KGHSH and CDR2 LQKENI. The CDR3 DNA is TGTGCCGGCTCGCCGCAGACAGGCCGCAATGAGCAGTTCTTC. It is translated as CAGSPQTGRNEQFF.

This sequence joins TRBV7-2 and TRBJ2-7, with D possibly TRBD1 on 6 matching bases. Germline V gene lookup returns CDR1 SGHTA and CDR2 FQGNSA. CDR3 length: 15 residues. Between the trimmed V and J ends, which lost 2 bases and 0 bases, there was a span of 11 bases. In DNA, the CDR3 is TGTGCCAGCAGCTTAAAAGGGGGAAGCTCCTACGAGCAGTACGTC. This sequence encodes CASSLKGGSSYEQYV.

CDR3 nucleotides: TGTGCCAGCAGCTCCTGGACGGCGAGTAATGAAAAACTGTTTTTT. Translation gives CASSSWTASNEKLFF. The rearrangement links TRBV7-9 to TRBJ1-4; no clear D gene. This CDR3 has 15 amino acids. The germline V and J ends were trimmed by 4 bases and 4 bases, with 13 bases remaining between them. CDR1 is SEHNR, CDR2 FQNEAQ, per germline (reference sequence).

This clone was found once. CDR3 nucleotide sequence: TGTGCCAGCAGCTTTCGGGACAGCAGCGAGCAGTACGTC. It encodes CASSFRDSSEQYV. This chain uses TRBV11-1 with TRBJ2-7, with 7 bases that match TRBD1. With 3 bases clipped from V and 6 bases from J, the junction kept 5 bases outside the gene matches. Germline V gives CDR1 SGHAT, CDR2 FQDESV (reference sequence). The CDR3 runs 13 residues.

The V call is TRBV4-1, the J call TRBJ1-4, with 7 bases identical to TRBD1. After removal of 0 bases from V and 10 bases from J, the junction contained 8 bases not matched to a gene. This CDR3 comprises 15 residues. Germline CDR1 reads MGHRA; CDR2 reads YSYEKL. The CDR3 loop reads CASSQEWSGGGKLFF. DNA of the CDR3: TGCGCCAGCAGCCAAGAATGGTCAGGGGGGGGAAAACTGTTTTTT.

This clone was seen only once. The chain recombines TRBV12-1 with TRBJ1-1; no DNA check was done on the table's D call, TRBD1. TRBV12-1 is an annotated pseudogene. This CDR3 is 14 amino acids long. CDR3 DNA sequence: TGTGCCAGCAGCTTCCGACAGGGTAACACTGAAGCTTTCTTT. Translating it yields CASSFRQGNTEAFF.

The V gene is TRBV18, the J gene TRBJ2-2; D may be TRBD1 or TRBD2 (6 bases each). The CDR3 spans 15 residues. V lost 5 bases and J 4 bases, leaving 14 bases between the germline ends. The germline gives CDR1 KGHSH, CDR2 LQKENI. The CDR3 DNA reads TGTGCCAGCTCATCTCAGGGGAGGAGCACCGGGGAGCTGTTTTTT. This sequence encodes CASSSQGRSTGELFF.

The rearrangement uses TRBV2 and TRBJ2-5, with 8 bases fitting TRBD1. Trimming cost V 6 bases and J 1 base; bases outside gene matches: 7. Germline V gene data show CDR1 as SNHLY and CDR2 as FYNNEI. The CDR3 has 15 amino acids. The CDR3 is CASRGQGIAQETQYF. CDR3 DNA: TGTGCCAGCAGAGGACAGGGTATTGCCCAAGAGACCCAGTACTTC. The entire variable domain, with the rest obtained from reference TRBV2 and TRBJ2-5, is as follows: EPEVTQTPSHQVTQMGQEVILRCVPISNHLYFYWYRQILGQKVEFLVSFYNNEISEKSEIFDDQFSVERPDGSNFTLKIRSTKLEDSAMYFCASRGQGIAQETQYFGPGTRLLVL.

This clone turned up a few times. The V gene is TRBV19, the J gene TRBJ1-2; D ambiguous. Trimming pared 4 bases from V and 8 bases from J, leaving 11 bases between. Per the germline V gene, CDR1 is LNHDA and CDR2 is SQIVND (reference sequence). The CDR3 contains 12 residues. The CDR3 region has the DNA TGTGCCAGTAGTACCCGGCGGGAGGGCTACACCTTC. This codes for CASSTRREGYTF.

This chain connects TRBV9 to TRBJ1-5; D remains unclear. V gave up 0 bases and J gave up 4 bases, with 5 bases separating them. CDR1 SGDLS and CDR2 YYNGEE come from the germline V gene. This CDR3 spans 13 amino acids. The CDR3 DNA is TGTGCCAGCAGCGTAGCGGTGAATCAGCCCCAGCATTTT. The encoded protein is CASSVAVNQPQHF.

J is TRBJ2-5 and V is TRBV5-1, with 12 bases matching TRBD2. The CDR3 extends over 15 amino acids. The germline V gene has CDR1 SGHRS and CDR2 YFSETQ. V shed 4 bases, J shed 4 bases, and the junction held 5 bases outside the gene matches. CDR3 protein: CASSLLAGGGETQYF. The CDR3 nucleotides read TGCGCCAGCAGCCTACTAGCGGGGGGTGGAGAGACCCAGTACTTC.

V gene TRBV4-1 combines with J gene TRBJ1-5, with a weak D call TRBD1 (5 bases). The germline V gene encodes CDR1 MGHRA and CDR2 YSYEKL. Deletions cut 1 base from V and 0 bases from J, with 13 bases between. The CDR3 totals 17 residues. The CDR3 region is CASSQGDRQHSNQPQHF. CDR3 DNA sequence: TGCGCCAGCAGCCAAGGTGATAGACAGCATAGCAATCAGCCCCAGCATTTT.

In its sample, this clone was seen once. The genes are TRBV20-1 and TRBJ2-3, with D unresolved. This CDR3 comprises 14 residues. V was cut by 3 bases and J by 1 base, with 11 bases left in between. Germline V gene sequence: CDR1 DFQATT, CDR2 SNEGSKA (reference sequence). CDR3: CSASLGSGTDTQYF. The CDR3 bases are TGCAGTGCTAGTTTGGGATCGGGCACAGATACGCAGTATTTT.

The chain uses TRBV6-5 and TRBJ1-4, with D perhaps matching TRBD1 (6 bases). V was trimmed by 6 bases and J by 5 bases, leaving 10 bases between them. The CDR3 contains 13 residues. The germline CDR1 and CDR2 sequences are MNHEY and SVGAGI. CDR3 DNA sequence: TGTGCCAGCAGGAAGGGGACAAATGAAAAACTGTTTTTT. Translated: CASRKGTNEKLFF.

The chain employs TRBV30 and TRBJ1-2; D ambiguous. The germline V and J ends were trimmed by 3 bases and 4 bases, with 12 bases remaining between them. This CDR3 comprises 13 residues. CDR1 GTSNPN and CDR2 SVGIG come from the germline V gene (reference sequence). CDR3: CAWSVLATYGYTF. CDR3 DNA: TGTGCCTGGAGCGTTCTTGCGACCTATGGCTACACCTTC. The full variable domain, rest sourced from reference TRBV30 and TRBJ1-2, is SQTIHQWPATLVQPVGSPLSLECTVEGTSNPNLYWYRQAAGRGLQLLFYSVGIGQISSEVPQNLSASRPQDRQFILSSKKLLLSDSGFYLCAWSVLATYGYTFGSGTRLTVV.

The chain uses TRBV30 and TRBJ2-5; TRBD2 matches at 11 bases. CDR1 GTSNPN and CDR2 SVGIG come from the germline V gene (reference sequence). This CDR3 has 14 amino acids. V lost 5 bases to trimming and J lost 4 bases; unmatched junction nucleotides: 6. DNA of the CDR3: TGTGCCTGGGCCGGGACTAGCGGATCAGAGACCCAGTACTTC. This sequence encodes CAWAGTSGSETQYF.

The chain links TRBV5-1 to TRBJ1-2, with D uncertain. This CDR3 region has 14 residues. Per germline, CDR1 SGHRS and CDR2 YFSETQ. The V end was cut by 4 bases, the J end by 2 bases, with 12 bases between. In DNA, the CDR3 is TGCGCCAGCAGCCCCGAATCGGGGAACTATGGCTACACCTTC. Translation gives CASSPESGNYGYTF. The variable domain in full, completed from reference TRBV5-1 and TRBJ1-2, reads KAGVTQTPRYLIKTRGQQVTLSCSPISGHRSVSWYQQTPGQGLQFLFEYFSETQRNKGNFPGRFSGRQFSNSRSEMNVSTLELGDSALYLCASSPESGNYGYTFGSGTRLTVV.

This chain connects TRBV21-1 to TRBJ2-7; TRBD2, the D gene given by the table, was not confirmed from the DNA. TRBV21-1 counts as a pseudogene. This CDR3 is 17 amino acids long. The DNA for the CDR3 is TGTGCCAGCAGCTCCTCCAAAGGAGCGGGGGCGCCAGGAGAGCAGTACGTC. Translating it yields CASSSSKGAGAPGEQYV.

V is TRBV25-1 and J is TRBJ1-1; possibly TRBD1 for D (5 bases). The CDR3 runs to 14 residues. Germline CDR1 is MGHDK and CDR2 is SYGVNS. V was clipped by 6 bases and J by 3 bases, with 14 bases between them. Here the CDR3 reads CASRSSGGDTEAFF. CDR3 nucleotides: TGTGCCAGCAGATCCTCGGGGGGTGACACTGAAGCTTTCTTT.